The rows below give T cell receptor beta chains drawn from one sample of a study of shared clonotypes between healthy human individuals. Sequenced by immunoSEQ multiplex PCR; TCRdb stores in-frame clones only, minus some. The sample has about 1 million clones, around 76% seen once. Sequenced material: memory CD4+ T cells sorted from blood. These receptors all stem from a man between 18 and 29 years old in good health. Each CDR3 is given with its conserved first and last residue. Fields, in order: clone size, D gene, J gene, V gene, CDR3 protein, CDR3 DNA. A D gene is named only where the DNA matches it firmly. Expanded clones get a size class; other rows say once, few or many, or leave the size out.

NA NA TRBJ1-6 TRBV28 CASSSTGLSSPLHF TGTGCCAGTAGTTCGACAGGCTTAAGCTCACCCCTCCACTTT
NA NA TRBJ1-4 TRBV4-1 CASSDLNEEKLFF TGCGCCAGCAGCGACCTCAATGAAGAAAAACTGTTTTTT
once TRBD2 TRBJ2-3 TRBV7-2 CASSPRSGRVGTDTQYF TGTGCCAGCAGTCCCCGGTCGGGGAGGGTAGGCACAGATACGCAGTATTTT
NA NA TRBJ2-5 TRBV27 CASSVRLEETQYF TGTGCCAGCAGTGTCAGACTGGAAGAGACCCAGTACTTC
NA NA TRBJ1-2 TRBV6-5 CASSYGSESYGYTF TGTGCCAGCAGTTACGGTTCTGAAAGCTATGGCTACACCTTC
once NA TRBJ2-5 TRBV10-1 CASSDSSETQYF TGCGCCAGCAGTGATTCCAGTGAGACCCAGTACTTC
NA TRBD1 TRBJ1-3 TRBV4-1 CASSLQGADGNTIYF TGCGCCAGCAGCCTACAGGGGGCAGATGGAAACACCATATATTTT
NA TRBD1 TRBJ1-4 TRBV28 CASKQGAWEKLFF TGTGCCAGCAAACAGGGGGCGTGGGAAAAACTGTTTTTT
few NA TRBJ1-1 TRBV19 CASLEGSTEAFF TGTGCCAGTTTAGAGGGTTCCACTGAAGCTTTCTTT
NA NA TRBJ2-1 TRBV5-6 CASSSQGIGEQFF TGTGCCAGCAGCTCTCAGGGGATCGGGGAGCAGTTCTTC
NA NA TRBJ2-3 TRBV6-5 CASSYSRLADTQYF TGTGCCAGCAGTTATAGCAGGTTGGCAGATACGCAGTATTTT
NA NA TRBJ1-6 TRBV7-9 CASSGTGGHSPLHF TGTGCCAGCAGCGGAACGGGGGGGCACTCACCCCTCCACTTT
NA TRBD1 TRBJ2-1 TRBV5-6 CASSSGTGEQFF TGTGCCAGCAGCTCCGGGACAGGTGAGCAGTTCTTC
NA NA TRBJ2-2 TRBV9 CASSLSGTGELFF TGTGCCAGCAGCTTGTCGGGGACCGGGGAGCTGTTTTTT
NA NA TRBJ2-4 TRBV9 CASSPLQGGAKNIQYF TGTGCCAGCAGCCCCCTACAGGGGGGGGCCAAAAACATTCAGTACTTC
NA TRBD1 TRBJ1-5 TRBV6-1 CASRDRANQPQHF TGTGCCAGCAGGGACAGGGCAAATCAGCCCCAGCATTTT
few NA TRBJ2-5 TRBV5-1 CASSSVREETQYF TGCGCCAGCAGCTCCGTAAGGGAAGAGACCCAGTACTTC
once TRBD1 TRBJ2-7 TRBV6-6 CASSLHEGTGSYEQYF TGTGCCAGCAGCCTACACGAGGGGACAGGGTCCTACGAGCAGTACTTC
few NA TRBJ2-2 TRBV19 CASIRLNTGELFF TGTGCCAGTATCAGATTGAACACCGGGGAGCTGTTTTTT
NA NA TRBJ1-1 TRBV18 CASSPSVQGLNTEAFF TGTGCCAGCTCACCCTCAGTCCAGGGATTGAACACTGAAGCTTTCTTT
NA TRBD1 TRBJ2-1 TRBV6-1 CASSGGTGLSYNEQFF TGTGCCAGCAGTGGGGGGACAGGCCTTTCCTACAATGAGCAGTTCTTC
NA NA TRBJ2-1 TRBV28 CASSTGLRLDEQFF TGTGCCAGCAGCACAGGGTTGCGGCTAGATGAGCAGTTCTTC